This TCR beta chain was found in a study of metastatic and nonmetastatic thyroid tumors. V was shortened by 0 bases and J by 6 bases, with 9 bases between the two germline ends. The CDR3 is made up of 13 amino acids. Germline loops: CDR1 SGHRS, CDR2 YFSETQ. TCRdb re-clonotyped the PCR reads via MiXCR. The sample yields some 13,000 clones, more than 20% seen once. Ahead of thyroid surgery, no patient had received treatment of any kind. This chain joins TRBV5-1 and TRBJ1-2; D remains unclear. The receptor was isolated from a female donor with papillary thyroid cancer or a benign thyroid nodule (not recorded which). Some clones in this sample may be carry-over from other donors' samples. The sequenced sample was tumor tissue. The CDR3 region is CASSLAEGDGYTF. The CDR3, as DNA: TGCGCCAGCAGCTTGGCGGAGGGTGATGGCTACACCTTC.